This TCR beta chain was sequenced for a study of T cell repertoires in cytomegalovirus infection. In its sample, this clonotype was seen many times. MiXCR, run by TCRdb on the reads, gives a single entry per CDR3 protein. Of about 100,000 distinct CDR3 sequences listed, 20% to 30% are singletons. This CDR3 contains 15 residues. V was clipped by 5 bases and J by 4 bases, with 14 bases between them. The germline V gene encodes CDR1 MNHNS and CDR2 SASEGT. The chain uses TRBV6-1 and TRBJ2-2; D perhaps matches TRBD1 (6 bases). Sequenced material: CD8+ T cells from PBMCs. This clonotype originated in a human donor in good health (CMV status not recorded). Some clones in this sample may be carry-over from other donors' samples. The CDR3 protein is CASSLTGSSTGELFF. The CDR3 region has the DNA TGTGCCAGCAGTCTTACAGGGAGTAGCACCGGGGAGCTGTTTTTT.